This T cell receptor (beta chain) was captured by sequencing in a study of cytomegalovirus exposure and HLA in healthy donors. CDR3 length: 15 residues. V lost 4 bases, J lost 2 bases, and 3 bases stayed unmatched. Germline CDR1 is SGHRS and CDR2 is YFSETQ. Both 60 Vbeta primers and 13 Jbeta primers went into the PCR. Using immunoSEQ multiplex PCR, the repertoire was profiled, and TCRdb retains in-frame clones only, with some absent. The data hold some 120,000 clones, with around 72% observed a single time. This clone came up a few times. This TCR came from a woman aged 45-65 years in good health and CMV-seropositive. The sample was PBMCs. The gene calls are TRBV5-1 and TRBJ2-2; TRBD1 matches at 9 bases. The CDR3 spells CASSTGQGNTGELFF. DNA of the CDR3: TGCGCCAGCAGCACGGGACAGGGAAACACCGGGGAGCTGTTTTTT.